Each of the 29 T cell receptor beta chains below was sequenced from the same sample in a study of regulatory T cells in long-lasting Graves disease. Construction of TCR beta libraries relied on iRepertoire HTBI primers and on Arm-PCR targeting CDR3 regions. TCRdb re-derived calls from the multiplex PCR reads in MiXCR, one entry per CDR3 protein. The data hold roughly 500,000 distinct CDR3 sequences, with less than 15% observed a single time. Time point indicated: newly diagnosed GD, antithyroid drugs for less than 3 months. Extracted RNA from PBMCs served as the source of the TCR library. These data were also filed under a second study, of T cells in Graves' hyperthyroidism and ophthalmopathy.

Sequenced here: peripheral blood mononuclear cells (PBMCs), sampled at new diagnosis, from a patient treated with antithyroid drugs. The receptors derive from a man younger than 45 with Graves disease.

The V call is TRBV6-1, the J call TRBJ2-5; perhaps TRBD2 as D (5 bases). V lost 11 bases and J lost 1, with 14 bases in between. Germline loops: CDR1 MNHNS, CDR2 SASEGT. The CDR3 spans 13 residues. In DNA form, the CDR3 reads TGTGCCGCGGGCGGATCATCCCAAGAGACCCAGTACTTC. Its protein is CAAGGSSQETQYF.

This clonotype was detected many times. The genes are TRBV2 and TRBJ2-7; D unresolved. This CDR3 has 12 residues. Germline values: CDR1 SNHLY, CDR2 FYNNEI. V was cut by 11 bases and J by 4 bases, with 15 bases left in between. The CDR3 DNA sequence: TGTGCCCCTTCAAACAGCACGTACGAGCAGTACTTC. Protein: CAPSNSTYEQYF.

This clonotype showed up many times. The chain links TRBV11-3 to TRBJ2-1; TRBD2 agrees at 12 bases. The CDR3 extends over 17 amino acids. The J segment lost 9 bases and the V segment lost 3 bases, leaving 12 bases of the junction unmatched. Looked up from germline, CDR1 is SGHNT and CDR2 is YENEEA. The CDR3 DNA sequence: TGTGCCAGCAGCTTTCGACTAGCGGGAGAGGGCGAAGGTGAGCAGTTCTTC. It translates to CASSFRLAGEGEGEQFF.

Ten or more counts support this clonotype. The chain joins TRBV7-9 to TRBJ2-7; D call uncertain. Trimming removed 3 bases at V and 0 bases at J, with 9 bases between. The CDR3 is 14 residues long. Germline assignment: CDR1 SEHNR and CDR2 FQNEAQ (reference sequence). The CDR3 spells CASSLDGRSYEQYF. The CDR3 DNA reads TGTGCCAGCAGCTTGGACGGGCGCTCCTACGAGCAGTACTTC.

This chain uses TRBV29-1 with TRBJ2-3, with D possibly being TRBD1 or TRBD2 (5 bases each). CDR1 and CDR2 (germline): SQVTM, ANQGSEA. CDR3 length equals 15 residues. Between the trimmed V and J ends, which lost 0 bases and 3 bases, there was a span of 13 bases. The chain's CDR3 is CSVEDAGTGTDTQYF. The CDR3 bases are TGCAGCGTTGAAGATGCAGGGACGGGGACAGATACGCAGTATTTT.

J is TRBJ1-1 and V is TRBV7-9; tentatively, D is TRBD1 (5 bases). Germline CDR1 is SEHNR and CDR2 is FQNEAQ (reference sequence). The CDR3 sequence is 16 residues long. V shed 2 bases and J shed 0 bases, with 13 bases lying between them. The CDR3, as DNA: TGTGCCAGCAGCTTAACAGGATCGTTTATGAACACTGAAGCTTTCTTT. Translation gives CASSLTGSFMNTEAFF.

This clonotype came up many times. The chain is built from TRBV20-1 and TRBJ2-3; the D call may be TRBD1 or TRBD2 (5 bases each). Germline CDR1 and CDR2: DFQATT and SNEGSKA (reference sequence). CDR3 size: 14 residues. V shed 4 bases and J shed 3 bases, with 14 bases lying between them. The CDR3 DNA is TGCAGTGCTACATCCGGGACCCAAACAGATACGCAGTATTTT. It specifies CSATSGTQTDTQYF.

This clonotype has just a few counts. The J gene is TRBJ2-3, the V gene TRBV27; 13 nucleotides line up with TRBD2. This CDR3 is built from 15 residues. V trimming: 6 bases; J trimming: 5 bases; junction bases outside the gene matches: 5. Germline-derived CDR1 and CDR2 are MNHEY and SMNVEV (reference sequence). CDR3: CASSLGTSGVDTQYF. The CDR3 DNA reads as TGTGCCAGCAGCCTCGGGACTAGCGGGGTAGATACGCAGTATTTT.

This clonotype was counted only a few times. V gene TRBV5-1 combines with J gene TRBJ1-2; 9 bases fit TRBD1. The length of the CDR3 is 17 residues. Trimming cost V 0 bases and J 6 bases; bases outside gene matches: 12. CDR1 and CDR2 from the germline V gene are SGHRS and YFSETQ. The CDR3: CASSLVGTGRRGDGYTF. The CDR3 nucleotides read TGCGCCAGCAGCTTGGTGGGGACAGGGCGGAGAGGGGATGGCTACACCTTC. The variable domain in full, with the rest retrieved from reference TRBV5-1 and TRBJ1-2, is KAGVTQTPRYLIKTRGQQVTLSCSPISGHRSVSWYQQTPGQGLQFLFEYFSETQRNKGNFPGRFSGRQFSNSRSEMNVSTLELGDSALYLCASSLVGTGRRGDGYTFGSGTRLTVV.

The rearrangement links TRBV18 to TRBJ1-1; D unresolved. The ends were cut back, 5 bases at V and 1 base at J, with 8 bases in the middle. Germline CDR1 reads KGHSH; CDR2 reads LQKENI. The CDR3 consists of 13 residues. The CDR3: CASSNAQNTEAFF. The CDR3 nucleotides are TGTGCCAGCTCAAATGCACAGAACACTGAAGCTTTCTTT.

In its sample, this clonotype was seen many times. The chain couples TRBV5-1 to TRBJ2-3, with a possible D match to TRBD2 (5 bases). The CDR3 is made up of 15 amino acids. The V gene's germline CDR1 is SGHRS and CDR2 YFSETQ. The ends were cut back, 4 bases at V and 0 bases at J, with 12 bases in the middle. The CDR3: CASSLWTSSTDTQYF. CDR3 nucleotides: TGCGCCAGCAGCCTGTGGACTTCTAGCACAGATACGCAGTATTTT.

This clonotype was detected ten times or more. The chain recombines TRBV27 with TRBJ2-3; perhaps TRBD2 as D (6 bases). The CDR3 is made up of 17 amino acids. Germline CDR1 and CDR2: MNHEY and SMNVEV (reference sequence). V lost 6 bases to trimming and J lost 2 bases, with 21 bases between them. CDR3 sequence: CASRPIRDSLLTDTQYF. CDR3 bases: TGTGCCAGCAGGCCCATCCGGGACTCCTTGCTCACAGATACGCAGTATTTT.

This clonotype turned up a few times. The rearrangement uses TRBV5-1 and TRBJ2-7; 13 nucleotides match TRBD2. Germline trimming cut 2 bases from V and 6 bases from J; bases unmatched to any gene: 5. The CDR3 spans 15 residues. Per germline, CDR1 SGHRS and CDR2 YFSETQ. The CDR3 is CASSFLRTSGSEQYF. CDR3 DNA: TGCGCCAGCAGCTTCCTACGGACTAGCGGGAGCGAGCAGTACTTC.

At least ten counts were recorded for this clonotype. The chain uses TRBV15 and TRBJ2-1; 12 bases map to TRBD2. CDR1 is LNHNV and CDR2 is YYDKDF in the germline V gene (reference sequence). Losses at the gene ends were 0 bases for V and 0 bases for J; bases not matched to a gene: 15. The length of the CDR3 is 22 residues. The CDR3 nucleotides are TGTGCCACCAGCAGAGATTTGCCCATACTAGCGGGAGGCCCCTTCTCCTACAATGAGCAGTTCTTC. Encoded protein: CATSRDLPILAGGPFSYNEQFF. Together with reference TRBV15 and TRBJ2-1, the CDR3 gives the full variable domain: DAMVIQNPRYQVTQFGKPVTLSCSQTLNHNVMYWYQQKSSQAPKLLFHYYDKDFNNEADTPDNFQSRRPNTSFCFLDIRSPGLGDTAMYLCATSRDLPILAGGPFSYNEQFFGPGTRLTVL.

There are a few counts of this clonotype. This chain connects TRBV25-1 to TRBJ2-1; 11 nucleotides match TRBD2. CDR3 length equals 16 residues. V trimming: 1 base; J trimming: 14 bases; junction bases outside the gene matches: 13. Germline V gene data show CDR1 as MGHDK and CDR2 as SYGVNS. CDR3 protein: CASSESVLAGAAEEFF. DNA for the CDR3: TGTGCCAGCAGTGAATCGGTACTAGCGGGAGCCGCAGAAGAGTTCTTC.

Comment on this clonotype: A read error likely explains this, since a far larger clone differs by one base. CDR3 sequence (DNA): TGTGCCAGCAAGGCAGGGGGCGACGAGCAGTTCTTC. Protein product: CASKAGGDEQFF. The chain is built from TRBV2 and TRBJ2-1; 8 nucleotides match TRBD1. The J segment lost 10 bases and the V segment lost 7 bases, leaving 6 bases of the junction unmatched. This CDR3 has 12 amino acids. Germline-derived CDR1 and CDR2 are SNHLY and FYNNEI.

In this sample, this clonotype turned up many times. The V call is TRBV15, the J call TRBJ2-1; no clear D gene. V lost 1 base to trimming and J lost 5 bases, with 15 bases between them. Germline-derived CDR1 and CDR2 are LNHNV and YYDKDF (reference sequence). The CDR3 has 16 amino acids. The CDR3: CATSRVTHSFDNEQFF. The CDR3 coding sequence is TGTGCCACCAGCAGAGTTACTCACTCATTTGACAATGAGCAGTTCTTC.

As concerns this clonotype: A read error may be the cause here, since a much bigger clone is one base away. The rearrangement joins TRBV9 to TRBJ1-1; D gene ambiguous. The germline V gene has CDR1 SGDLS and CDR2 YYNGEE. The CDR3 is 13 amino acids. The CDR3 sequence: CASSVGRSTETFF. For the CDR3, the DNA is TGTGCCAGCAGCGTAGGGCGGTCCACTGAAACTTTCTTT.

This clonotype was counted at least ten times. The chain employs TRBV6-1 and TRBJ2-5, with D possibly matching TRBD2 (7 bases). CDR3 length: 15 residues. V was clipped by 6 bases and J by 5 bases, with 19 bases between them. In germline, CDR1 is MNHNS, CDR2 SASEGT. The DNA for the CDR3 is TGTGCCAGCAGAGGGGGGGTATTTGGTTTGGAGACCCAGTACTTC. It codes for CASRGGVFGLETQYF.

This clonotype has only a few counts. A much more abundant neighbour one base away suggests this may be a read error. Here the CDR3 DNA reads TGCAGTGGGCTAGCGGAATGCAATGAGCAGTTCTTC. This encodes CSGLAECNEQFF. The V call is TRBV20-1, the J call TRBJ2-1; TRBD2 matches at 7 bases. V lost 7 bases and J lost 6; bases outside the gene matches: 6. Per the germline V gene, CDR1 is DFQATT and CDR2 is SNEGSKA (reference sequence). The CDR3 totals 12 residues.

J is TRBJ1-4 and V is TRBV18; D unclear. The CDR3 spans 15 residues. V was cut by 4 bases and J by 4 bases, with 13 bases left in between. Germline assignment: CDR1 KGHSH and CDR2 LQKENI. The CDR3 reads CASSLTNYYNEKLFF. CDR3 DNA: TGTGCCAGCTCACTAACGAACTATTATAATGAAAAACTGTTTTTT.

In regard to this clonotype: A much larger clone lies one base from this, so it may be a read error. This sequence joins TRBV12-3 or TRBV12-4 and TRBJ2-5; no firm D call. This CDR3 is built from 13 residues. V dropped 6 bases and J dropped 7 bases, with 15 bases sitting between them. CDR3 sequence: CASRTALSGTQYF. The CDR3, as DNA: TGTGCCAGCAGAACAGCACTATCGGGGACCCAGTACTTC.

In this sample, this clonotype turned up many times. CDR3 bases: TGTGCCACCAGTTCGGACAGAGCGGAGACCCAGTACTTC. The encoded protein is CATSSDRAETQYF. The rearrangement links TRBV24-1 to TRBJ2-5, with a tentative D call TRBD1 (6 bases). The V gene lost 6 bases and the J gene lost 5 bases, with 12 bases spanning the gap. The CDR3 has 13 amino acids. Germline V lookup: CDR1 KGHDR, CDR2 SFDVKD.

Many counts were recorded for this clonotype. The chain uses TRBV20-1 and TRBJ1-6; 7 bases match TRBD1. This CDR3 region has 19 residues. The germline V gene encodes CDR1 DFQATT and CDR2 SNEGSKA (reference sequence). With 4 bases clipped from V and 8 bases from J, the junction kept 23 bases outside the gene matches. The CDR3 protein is CSAIPLIQTGRPMDSPLHF. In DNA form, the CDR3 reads TGCAGTGCTATTCCCCTTATTCAGACAGGGCGTCCGATGGATTCACCCCTCCACTTT.

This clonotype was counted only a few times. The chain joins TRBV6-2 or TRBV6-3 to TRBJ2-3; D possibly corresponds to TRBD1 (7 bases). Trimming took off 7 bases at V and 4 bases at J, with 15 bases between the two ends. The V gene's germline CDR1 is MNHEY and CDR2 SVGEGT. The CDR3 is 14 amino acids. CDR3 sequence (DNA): TGTGCCAGCACCCAGGGGGACTTCCCAGATACGCAGTATTTT. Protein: CASTQGDFPDTQYF.

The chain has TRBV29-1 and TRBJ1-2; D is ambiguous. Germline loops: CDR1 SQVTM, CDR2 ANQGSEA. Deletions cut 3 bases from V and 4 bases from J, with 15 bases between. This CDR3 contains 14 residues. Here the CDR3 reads CSVDGPASFYGYTF. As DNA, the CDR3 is TGCAGCGTTGATGGTCCTGCGTCCTTCTATGGCTACACCTTC.

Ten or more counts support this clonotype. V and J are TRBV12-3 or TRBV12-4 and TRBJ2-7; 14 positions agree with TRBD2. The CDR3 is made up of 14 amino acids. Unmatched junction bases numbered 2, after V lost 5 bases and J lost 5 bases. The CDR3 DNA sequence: TGTGCCAGCAGTCCGACTAGCGGGGGGGACGAGCAGTACTTC. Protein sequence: CASSPTSGGDEQYF.

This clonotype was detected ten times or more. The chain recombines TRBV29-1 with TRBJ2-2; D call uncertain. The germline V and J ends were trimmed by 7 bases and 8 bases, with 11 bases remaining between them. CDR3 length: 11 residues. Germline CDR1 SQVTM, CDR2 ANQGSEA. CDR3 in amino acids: CSDLRRGELFF. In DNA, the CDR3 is TGCAGCGACCTGAGGCGGGGGGAGCTGTTTTTT.

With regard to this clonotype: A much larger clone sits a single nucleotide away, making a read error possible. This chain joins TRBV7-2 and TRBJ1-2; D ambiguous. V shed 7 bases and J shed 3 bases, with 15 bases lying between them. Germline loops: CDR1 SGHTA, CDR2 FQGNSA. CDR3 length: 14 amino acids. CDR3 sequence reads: CASTALPRHYGYTF. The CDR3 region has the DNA TGTGCCAGCACCGCGCTCCCGCGGCACTATGGCTACACCTTC.